The 15 T cell receptor beta chains below were found in one sample sequenced in a study of cytomegalovirus exposure and HLA in healthy donors. Data came from immunoSEQ multiplex PCR; TCRdb stores just in-frame clones and leaves some out. The repertoire consists of about 160,000 clones, with 95% to 97% occurring once and the leading ten covering 0.89%. Material for sequencing was PBMCs. The receptors shown here come from a woman between 18 and 29 years old in good health and CMV-seronegative.

V is TRBV4-2 and J is TRBJ2-3; TRBD2 aligns across 9 bases. Germline trimming cut 6 bases from V and 0 bases from J; bases unmatched to any gene: 4. From germline, CDR1 is LGHNA and CDR2 YNFKEQ. CDR3 size: 15 residues. The DNA for the CDR3 is TGTGCCAGCAGTCGCGGGGGGGCTAGCACAGATACGCAGTATTTT. Translating gives CASSRGGASTDTQYF.

The chain has TRBV5-6 and TRBJ1-4, with D uncertain. The CDR3 runs 16 residues. Trimming stripped 0 bases from V and 7 bases from J, with 16 bases between. CDR1 and CDR2 from the germline V gene are SGHDT and YYEEEE. This CDR3 is CASSLAGGRWGEKLFF. In DNA form, the CDR3 reads TGTGCCAGCAGCTTGGCAGGAGGGCGGTGGGGTGAAAAACTGTTTTTT.

The chain carries TRBV7-2 and TRBJ1-3; no definite D call. The CDR3 is 16 residues long. CDR1 is SGHTA, CDR2 FQGNSA, per germline. V gave up 5 bases and J gave up 0 bases, with 14 bases separating them. The CDR3 sequence is CASSRGPLGSGNTIYF. DNA of the CDR3: TGTGCCAGCAGCCGAGGCCCTCTGGGCTCTGGAAACACCATATATTTT. The whole variable domain, filled in from reference TRBV7-2 and TRBJ1-3, reads GAGVSQSPSNKVTEKGKDVELRCDPISGHTALYWYRQSLGQGLEFLIYFQGNSAPDKSGLPSDRFSAERTGGSVSTLTIQRTQQEDSAVYLCASSRGPLGSGNTIYFGEGSWLTVV.

This rearrangement joins TRBV6-5 to TRBJ1-2; D might be TRBD1 (5 bases). CDR1 and CDR2 (germline): MNHEY, SVGAGI. CDR3 length: 13 amino acids. V gave up 2 bases and J gave up 8 bases, with 12 bases separating them. CDR3 in amino acids: CASSYGGGVGYTF. The DNA of the CDR3 is TGTGCCAGCAGTTACGGGGGGGGAGTAGGCTACACCTTC.

The chain is built from TRBV6-4 and TRBJ1-2; 8 nucleotides agree with TRBD1. J gave up 2 bases and V 6 bases, and 17 bases lay outside the gene matches. Per germline, CDR1 MRHNA and CDR2 SNTAGT. There are 18 residues in the CDR3. The CDR3 DNA is TGTGCCAGCAGCCAAGTGCCACAGGGGGTACTTCCCAACTATGGCTACACCTTC. It codes for CASSQVPQGVLPNYGYTF.

The CDR3 coding sequence is TGTGCGGCCAGGACGGGAAGCTCCTACAATGAGCAGTTCTTC. This gives the protein CAARTGSSYNEQFF. The chain has TRBV15 and TRBJ2-1, with a possible D match to TRBD2 (5 bases). The V gene's germline CDR1 is LNHNV and CDR2 YYDKDF (reference sequence). The CDR3 loop spans 14 amino acids.

V and J are TRBV18 and TRBJ2-1, with TRBD2 as a possible D gene (6 bases). Germline CDR1 is KGHSH and CDR2 is LQKENI. V shed 2 bases and J shed 6 bases, with 8 bases lying between them. The CDR3 consists of 13 residues. CDR3 DNA: TGTGCCAGCTCACCAGGGGGAGGCAATGAGCAGTTCTTC. This codes for CASSPGGGNEQFF.

CDR3 DNA sequence: TGTGCCAGCAGCCAGAACAGTCCTAACACAGATACGCAGTATTTT. It specifies CASSQNSPNTDTQYF. The V and J genes are TRBV7-2 and TRBJ2-3; D gene unclear. The CDR3 totals 15 residues. V was shortened by 5 bases and J by 2 bases, with 14 bases between the two germline ends. Germline CDR1 is SGHTA and CDR2 is FQGNSA.

V usage is TRBV15 and J usage is TRBJ1-5; TRBD1 matches at 10 bases. The CDR3 contains 15 residues. V was pared by 6 bases and J by 7 bases, with 9 bases of the junction left unmatched. Per germline, CDR1 LNHNV and CDR2 YYDKDF (reference sequence). In nucleotides, the CDR3 is TGTGCCACCAGTACCTCGGGACAGGGGCGGCAGCCCCAGCATTTT. It encodes CATSTSGQGRQPQHF.

In its sample, this clone was seen a few times. The gene calls are TRBV2 and TRBJ1-5, with a possible D match to TRBD1 (5 bases). CDR3 length: 15 amino acids. Germline loops: CDR1 SNHLY, CDR2 FYNNEI. V lost 5 bases and J lost 3, with 14 bases in between. In DNA form, the CDR3 reads TGTGCCAGCAGTCTTGGGGGGACGCACAATCAGCCCCAGCATTTT. Protein product: CASSLGGTHNQPQHF.

For this clone: Other DNA sequences in this specimen translate into the identical CDR3. V gene TRBV19 combines with J gene TRBJ2-3; 8 positions agree with TRBD2. The CDR3 has 14 amino acids. With 5 bases clipped from V and 1 base from J, the junction kept 2 bases outside the gene matches. CDR1 and CDR2 (germline): LNHDA, SQIVND (reference sequence). CDR3 DNA: TGTGCCAGTAGTTCGACTAGCGGCACAGATACGCAGTATTTT. Translating it yields CASSSTSGTDTQYF.

The chain carries TRBV7-3 and TRBJ1-2, with 10 bases identical to TRBD1. Trimming removed 3 bases from V and 2 bases from J; junction bases left unmatched: 0. This CDR3 comprises 14 residues. The germline V gene encodes CDR1 SGHTA and CDR2 FQGTGA. The CDR3 nucleotides are TGTGCCAGCAGCTTGGGACAGGGGAACTATGGCTACACCTTC. It specifies CASSLGQGNYGYTF.

The chain combines TRBV30 with TRBJ1-5, with D perhaps matching TRBD1 (5 bases). Trimming removed 4 bases at V and 6 bases at J, with 13 bases between. Germline CDR1 reads GTSNPN; CDR2 reads SVGIG (reference sequence). There are 13 residues in the CDR3. The CDR3 loop is CAWKGQGVQPQHF. For the CDR3, the DNA is TGTGCCTGGAAAGGGCAGGGCGTTCAGCCCCAGCATTTT.

The chain has TRBV5-8 and TRBJ1-1; 8 bases line up with TRBD1. The germline V gene encodes CDR1 SGHTS and CDR2 YDEGEE. With V trimmed by 0 bases and J by 2 bases, 3 bases remained unmatched. CDR3 size: 15 residues. In DNA form, the CDR3 reads TGTGCCAGCAGCTTGGGGACAGGGACCAACACTGAAGCTTTCTTT. It codes for CASSLGTGTNTEAFF. Full variable domain (missing parts from reference TRBV5-8 and TRBJ1-1): EAGVTQSPTHLIKTRGQQATLRCSPISGHTSVYWYQQALGLGLQFLLWYDEGEERNRGNFPPRFSGRQFPNYSSELNVNALELEDSALYLCASSLGTGTNTEAFFGQGTRLTVV.

The sample holds one count of this clone. The chain recombines TRBV5-1 with TRBJ1-1; D gene uncertain. Germline CDR1 reads SGHRS; CDR2 reads YFSETQ. With 0 bases removed from V and 1 base from J, the gap between germline ends came to 7 bases. There are 14 residues in the CDR3. This CDR3 reads CASSLGPPNTEAFF. In nucleotides, the CDR3 is TGCGCCAGCAGCTTGGGGCCGCCGAACACTGAAGCTTTCTTT. Complete variable domain (other parts from reference TRBV5-1 and TRBJ1-1): KAGVTQTPRYLIKTRGQQVTLSCSPISGHRSVSWYQQTPGQGLQFLFEYFSETQRNKGNFPGRFSGRQFSNSRSEMNVSTLELGDSALYLCASSLGPPNTEAFFGQGTRLTVV.